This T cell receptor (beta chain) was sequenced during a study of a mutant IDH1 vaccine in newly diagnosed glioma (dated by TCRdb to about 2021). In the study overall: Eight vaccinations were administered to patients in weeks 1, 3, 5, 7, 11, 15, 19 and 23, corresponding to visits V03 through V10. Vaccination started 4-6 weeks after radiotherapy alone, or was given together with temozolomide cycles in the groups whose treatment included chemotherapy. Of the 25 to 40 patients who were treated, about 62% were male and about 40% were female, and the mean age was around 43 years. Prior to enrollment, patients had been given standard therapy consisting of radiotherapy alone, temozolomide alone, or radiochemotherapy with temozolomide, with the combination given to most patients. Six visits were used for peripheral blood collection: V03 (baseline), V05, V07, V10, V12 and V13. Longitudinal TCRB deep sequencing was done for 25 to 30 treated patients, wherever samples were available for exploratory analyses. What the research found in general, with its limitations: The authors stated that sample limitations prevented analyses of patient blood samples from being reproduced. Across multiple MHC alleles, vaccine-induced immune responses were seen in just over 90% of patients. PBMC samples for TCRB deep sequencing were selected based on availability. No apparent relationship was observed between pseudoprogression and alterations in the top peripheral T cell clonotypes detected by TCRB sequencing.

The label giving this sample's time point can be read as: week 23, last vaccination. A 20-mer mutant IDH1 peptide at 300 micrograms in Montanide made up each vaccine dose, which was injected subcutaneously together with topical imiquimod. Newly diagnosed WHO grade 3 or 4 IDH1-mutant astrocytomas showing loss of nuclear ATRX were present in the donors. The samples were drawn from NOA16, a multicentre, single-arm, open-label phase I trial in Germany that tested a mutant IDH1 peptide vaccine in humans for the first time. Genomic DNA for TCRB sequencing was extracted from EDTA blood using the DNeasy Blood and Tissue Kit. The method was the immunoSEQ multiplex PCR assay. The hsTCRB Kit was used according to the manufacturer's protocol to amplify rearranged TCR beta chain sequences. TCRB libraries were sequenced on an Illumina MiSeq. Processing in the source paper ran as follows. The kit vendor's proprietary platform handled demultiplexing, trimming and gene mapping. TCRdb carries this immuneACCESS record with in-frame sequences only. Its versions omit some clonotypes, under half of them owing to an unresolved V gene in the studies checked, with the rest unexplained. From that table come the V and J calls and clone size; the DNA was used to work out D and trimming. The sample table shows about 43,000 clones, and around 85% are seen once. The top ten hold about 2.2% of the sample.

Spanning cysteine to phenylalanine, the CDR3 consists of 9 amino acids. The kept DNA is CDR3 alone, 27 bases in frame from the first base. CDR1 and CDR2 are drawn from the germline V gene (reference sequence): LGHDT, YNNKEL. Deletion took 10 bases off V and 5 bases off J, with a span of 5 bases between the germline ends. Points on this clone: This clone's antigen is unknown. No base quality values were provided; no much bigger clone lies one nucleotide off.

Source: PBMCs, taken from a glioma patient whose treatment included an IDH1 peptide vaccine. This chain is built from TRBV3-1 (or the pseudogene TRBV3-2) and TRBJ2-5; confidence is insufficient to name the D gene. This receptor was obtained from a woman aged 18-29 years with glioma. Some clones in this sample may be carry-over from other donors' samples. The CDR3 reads CATGETQYF. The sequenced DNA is TGTGCCACCGGGGAGACCCAGTACTTC.